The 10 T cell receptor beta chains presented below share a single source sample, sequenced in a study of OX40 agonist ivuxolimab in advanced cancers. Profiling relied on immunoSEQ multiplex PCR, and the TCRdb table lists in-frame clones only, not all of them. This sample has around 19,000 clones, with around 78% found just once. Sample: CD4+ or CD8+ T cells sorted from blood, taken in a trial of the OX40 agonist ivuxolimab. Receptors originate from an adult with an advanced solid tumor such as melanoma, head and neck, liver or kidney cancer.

The CDR3 DNA is TGTGCCAGTAGTATAAGCAGACTAGCGGGGGGCCTTGTGCATGAGACCCAGTACTTC. Encoded protein: CASSISRLAGGLVHETQYF. This chain uses TRBV19 with TRBJ2-5; 13 bases fit TRBD2. With V trimmed by 2 bases and J by 5 bases, 14 bases remained unmatched. The CDR3 length is 19 residues. Germline CDR1 LNHDA, CDR2 SQIVND (reference sequence).

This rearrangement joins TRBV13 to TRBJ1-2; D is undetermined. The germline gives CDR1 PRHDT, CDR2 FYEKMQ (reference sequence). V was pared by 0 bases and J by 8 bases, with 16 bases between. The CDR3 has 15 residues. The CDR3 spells CASSLGSAPSWGYTF. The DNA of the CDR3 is TGTGCCAGCAGCTTAGGGTCAGCGCCTTCTTGGGGCTACACCTTC. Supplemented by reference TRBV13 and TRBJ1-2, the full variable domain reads AAGVIQSPRHLIKEKRETATLKCYPIPRHDTVYWYQQGPGQDPQFLISFYEKMQSDKGSIPDRFSAQQFSDYHSELNMSSLELGDSALYFCASSLGSAPSWGYTFGSGTRLTVV.

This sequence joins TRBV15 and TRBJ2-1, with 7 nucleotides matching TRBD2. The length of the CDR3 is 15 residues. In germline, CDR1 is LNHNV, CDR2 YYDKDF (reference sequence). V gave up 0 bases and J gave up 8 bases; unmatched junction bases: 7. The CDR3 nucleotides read TGTGCCACCAGCAGAGAGACGGGAGGTAGCGATGAGCAGTTCTTC. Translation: CATSRETGGSDEQFF.

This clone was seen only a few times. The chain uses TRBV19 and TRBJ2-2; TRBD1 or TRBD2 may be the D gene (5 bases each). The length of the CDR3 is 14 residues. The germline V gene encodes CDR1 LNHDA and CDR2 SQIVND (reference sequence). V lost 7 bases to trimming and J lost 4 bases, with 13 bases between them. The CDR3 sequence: CASTRDPSTGELFF. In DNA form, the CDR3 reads TGTGCCAGTACCCGGGACCCCAGCACCGGGGAGCTGTTTTTT. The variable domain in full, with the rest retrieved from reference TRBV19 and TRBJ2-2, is DGGITQSPKYLFRKEGQNVTLSCEQNLNHDAMYWYRQDPGQGLRLIYYSQIVNDFQKGDIAEGYSVSREKKESFPLTVTSAQKNPTAFYLCASTRDPSTGELFFGEGSRLTVL.

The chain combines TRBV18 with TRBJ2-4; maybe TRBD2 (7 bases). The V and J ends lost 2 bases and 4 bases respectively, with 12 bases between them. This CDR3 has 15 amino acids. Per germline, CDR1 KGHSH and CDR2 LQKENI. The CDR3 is CASSPTGRGKNIQYF. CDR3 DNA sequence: TGTGCCAGCTCACCAACAGGGCGGGGGAAAAACATTCAGTACTTC.

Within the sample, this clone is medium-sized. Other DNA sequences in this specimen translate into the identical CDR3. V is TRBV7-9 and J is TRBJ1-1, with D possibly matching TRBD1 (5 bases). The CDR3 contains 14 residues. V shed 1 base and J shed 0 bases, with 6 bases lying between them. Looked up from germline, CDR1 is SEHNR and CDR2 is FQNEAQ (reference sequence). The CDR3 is CASSLGRVNTEAFF. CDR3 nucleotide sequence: TGTGCCAGCAGCTTAGGCAGGGTGAACACTGAAGCTTTCTTT.

This chain's CDR3 is CASSLNSGREQYF. DNA of the CDR3: TGCGCCAGCAGCTTGAACTCGGGGCGCGAGCAGTACTTC. The chain employs TRBV5-1 and TRBJ2-7, with D perhaps matching TRBD1 or TRBD2 (5 bases each). Per the germline V gene, CDR1 is SGHRS and CDR2 is YFSETQ. Trimming took off 1 base at V and 6 bases at J, with 11 bases between the two ends. CDR3 length equals 13 residues. The whole variable domain, remainder taken from reference TRBV5-1 and TRBJ2-7, is KAGVTQTPRYLIKTRGQQVTLSCSPISGHRSVSWYQQTPGQGLQFLFEYFSETQRNKGNFPGRFSGRQFSNSRSEMNVSTLELGDSALYLCASSLNSGREQYFGPGTRLTVT.

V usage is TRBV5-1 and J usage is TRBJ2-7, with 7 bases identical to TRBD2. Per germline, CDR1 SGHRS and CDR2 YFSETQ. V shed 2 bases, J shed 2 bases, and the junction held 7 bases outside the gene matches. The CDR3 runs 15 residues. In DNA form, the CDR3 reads TGCGCCAGCAGCTTATTAGCGGGCAACCCCTACGAGCAGTACTTC. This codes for CASSLLAGNPYEQYF.

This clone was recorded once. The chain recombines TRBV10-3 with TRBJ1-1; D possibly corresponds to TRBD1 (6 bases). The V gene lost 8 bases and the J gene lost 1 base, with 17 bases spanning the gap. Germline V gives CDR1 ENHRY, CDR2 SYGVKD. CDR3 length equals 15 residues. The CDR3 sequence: CAIAEKGDGNTEAFF. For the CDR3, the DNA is TGTGCCATCGCAGAAAAGGGGGACGGGAACACTGAAGCTTTCTTT.

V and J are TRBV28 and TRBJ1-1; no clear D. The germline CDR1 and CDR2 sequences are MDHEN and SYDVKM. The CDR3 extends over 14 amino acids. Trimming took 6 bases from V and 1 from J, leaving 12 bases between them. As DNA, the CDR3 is TGTGCCAGCAGGGGCGGAGGAGGGAACACTGAAGCTTTCTTT. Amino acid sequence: CASRGGGGNTEAFF.